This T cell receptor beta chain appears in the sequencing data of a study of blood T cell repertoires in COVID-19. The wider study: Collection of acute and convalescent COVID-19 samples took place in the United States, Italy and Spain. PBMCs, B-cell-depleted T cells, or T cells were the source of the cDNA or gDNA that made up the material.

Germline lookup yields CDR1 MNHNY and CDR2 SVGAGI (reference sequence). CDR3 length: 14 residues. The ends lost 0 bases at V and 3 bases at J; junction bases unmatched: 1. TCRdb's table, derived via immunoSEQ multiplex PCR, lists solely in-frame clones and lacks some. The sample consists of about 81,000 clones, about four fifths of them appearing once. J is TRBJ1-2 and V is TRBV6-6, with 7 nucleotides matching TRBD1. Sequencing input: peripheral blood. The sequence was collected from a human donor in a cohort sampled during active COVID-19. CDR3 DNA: TGTGCCAGCAGTTACTCTGGGACAGACTATGGCTACACCTTC. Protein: CASSYSGTDYGYTF.